This T cell receptor beta chain originates from a study of response to subunit inactivated influenza vaccine (dated by TCRdb to between 2018 and 2020). Context from the whole study: Deep quantitative T cell receptor repertoire profiling was used in the study to track responses to a trivalent subunit inactivated influenza vaccine.

Measured from the cysteine to the phenylalanine, the CDR3 is 15 residues long. The retained sequence is limited to the CDR3, 45 bases, with the frame set at the first base. CDR1 is given as MNHEY and CDR2 as SVGAGI, both from the germline V gene. V is clipped by 0 bases and J by 7 bases, and the sequence between their germline boundaries is 15 bases long. Broad study findings and their caveats: The authors suggested that each seasonal influenza vaccination may recruit only a limited number of new T cells.

The library was prepared using RT-PCR. Data came from an Illumina HiSeq 2500. Using fastp at Q25 and MiXCR, TCRdb reprocessed the public reads and kept productive beta chains. Entries are consolidated by CDR3 protein sequence, retaining the most common genes and DNA. Here the sample has fewer than 750,000 distinct CDR3 sequences; less than 15% occur a single time. Around 10% of the sample lies in the top ten. Concerning this clonotype: Its antigen remains undetermined. There are no base qualities to consult, and no much larger clone falls within one base.

The chain is made from TRBV6-5 and TRBJ1-1; a tentative D match to TRBD1 spans 6 bases. This clonotype was sampled from a man aged 50 to 60 who received an inactivated influenza vaccine. Donor details come from another sample of the same person, matched by shared clones. This specimen consisted of PBMCs from blood, obtained roughly 13 days after vaccination. This receptor carries the CDR3 CASSYSRAGAREAFF. The bases read TGTGCCAGCAGTTACTCGAGGGCAGGGGCGCGTGAAGCTTTCTTT.